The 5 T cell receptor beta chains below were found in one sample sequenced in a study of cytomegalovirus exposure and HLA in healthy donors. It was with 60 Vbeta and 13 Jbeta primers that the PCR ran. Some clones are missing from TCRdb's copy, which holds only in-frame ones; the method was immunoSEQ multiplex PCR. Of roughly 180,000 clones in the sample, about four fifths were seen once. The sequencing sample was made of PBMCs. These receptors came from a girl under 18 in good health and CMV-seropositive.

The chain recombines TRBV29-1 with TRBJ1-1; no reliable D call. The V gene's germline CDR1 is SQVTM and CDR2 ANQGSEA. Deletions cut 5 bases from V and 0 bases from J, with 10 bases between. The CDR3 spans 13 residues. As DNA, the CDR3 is TGCAGCGTTTATCTAGTTATGAACACTGAAGCTTTCTTT. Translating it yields CSVYLVMNTEAFF.

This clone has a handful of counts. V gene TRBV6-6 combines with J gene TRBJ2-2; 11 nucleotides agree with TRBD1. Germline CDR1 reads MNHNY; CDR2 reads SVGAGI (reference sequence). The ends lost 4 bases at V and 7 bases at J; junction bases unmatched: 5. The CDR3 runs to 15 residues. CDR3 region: CASSSWTGGIGELFF. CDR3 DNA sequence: TGTGCCAGCAGTTCTTGGACAGGGGGCATCGGGGAGCTGTTTTTT.

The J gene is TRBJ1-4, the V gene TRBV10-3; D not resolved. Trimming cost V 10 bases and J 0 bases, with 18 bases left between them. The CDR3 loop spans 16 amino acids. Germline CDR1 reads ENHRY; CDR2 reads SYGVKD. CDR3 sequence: CATECDCDATNEKLFF. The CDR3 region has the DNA TGTGCCACCGAATGCGACTGCGATGCAACTAATGAAAAACTGTTTTTT.

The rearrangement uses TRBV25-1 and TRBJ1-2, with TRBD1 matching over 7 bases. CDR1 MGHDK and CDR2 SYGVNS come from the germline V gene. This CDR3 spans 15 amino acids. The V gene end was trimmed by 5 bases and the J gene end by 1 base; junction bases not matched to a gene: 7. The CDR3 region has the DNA TGTGCCAGCAGTCCCGTGACAGGGAATAACTATGGCTACACCTTC. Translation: CASSPVTGNNYGYTF.

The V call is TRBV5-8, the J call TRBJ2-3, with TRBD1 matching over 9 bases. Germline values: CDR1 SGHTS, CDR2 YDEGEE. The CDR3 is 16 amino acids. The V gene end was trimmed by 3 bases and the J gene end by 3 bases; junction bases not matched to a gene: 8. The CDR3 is CASSSLRQGETDTQYF. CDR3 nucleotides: TGTGCCAGCAGCTCCTTGAGACAGGGGGAGACAGATACGCAGTATTTT.